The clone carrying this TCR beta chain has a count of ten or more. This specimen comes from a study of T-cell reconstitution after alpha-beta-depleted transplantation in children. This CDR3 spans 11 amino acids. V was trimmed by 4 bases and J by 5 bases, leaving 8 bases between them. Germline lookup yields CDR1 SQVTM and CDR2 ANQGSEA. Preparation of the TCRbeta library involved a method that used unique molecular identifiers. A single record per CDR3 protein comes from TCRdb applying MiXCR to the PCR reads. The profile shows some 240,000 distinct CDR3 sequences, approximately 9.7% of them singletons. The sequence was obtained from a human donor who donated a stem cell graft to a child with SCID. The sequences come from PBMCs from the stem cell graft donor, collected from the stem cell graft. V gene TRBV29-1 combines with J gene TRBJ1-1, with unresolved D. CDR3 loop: CSVGVWTEAFF. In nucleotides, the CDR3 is TGCAGCGTTGGGGTTTGGACTGAAGCTTTCTTT.